The 19 T cell receptor beta chains below all came from one sample that was sequenced in a study of T cells in localized non-small cell lung cancer. Libraries were prepared by immunoSEQ multiplex PCR; TCRdb keeps only in-frame clonotypes and omits some of them. The table lists about 33,000 clones, around 80% of them singletons. The sample was peripheral blood, taken before any cancer treatment. These receptor sequences come from a male donor aged 60 or over with stage III squamous cell lung carcinoma.

This chain connects TRBV9 to TRBJ2-7; 7 bases fit TRBD1. There are 14 residues in the CDR3. In germline, CDR1 is SGDLS, CDR2 YYNGEE. V lost 4 bases, J lost 4 bases, and 8 bases stayed unmatched. The CDR3 nucleotides are TGTGCCAGCAGCTTGGGGACAGAGCTTTACGAGCAGTACTTC. It translates to CASSLGTELYEQYF. Full variable domain (outside the CDR3, taken from reference TRBV9 and TRBJ2-7): DSGVTQTPKHLITATGQRVTLRCSPRSGDLSVYWYQQSLDQGLQFLIQYYNGEERAKGNILERFSAQQFPDLHSELNLSSLELGDSALYFCASSLGTELYEQYFGPGTRLTVT.

The V and J genes are TRBV7-2 and TRBJ2-7, with 8 bases identical to TRBD2. With 1 base clipped from V and 0 bases from J, the junction kept 8 bases outside the gene matches. Germline V CDR1 and CDR2: SGHTA, FQGNSA. This CDR3 has 17 residues. Here the CDR3 DNA reads TGTGCCAGCAGCTTAGGAATTCTAAGCGGGAGCTCCTACGAGCAGTACTTC. Its protein is CASSLGILSGSSYEQYF.

The V and J genes are TRBV5-8 and TRBJ2-1, with TRBD2 matching 14 bases. Looked up from germline, CDR1 is SGHTS and CDR2 is YDEGEE. V was clipped by 4 bases and J by 6 bases; unmatched bases: 9. The CDR3 covers 17 residues. The CDR3 loop is CASSKSGTSGRLNEQFF. The CDR3 nucleotides are TGTGCCAGCAGCAAGTCCGGGACTAGCGGGAGACTCAATGAGCAGTTCTTC. The complete variable domain, with remaining parts taken from reference TRBV5-8 and TRBJ2-1, reads EAGVTQSPTHLIKTRGQQATLRCSPISGHTSVYWYQQALGLGLQFLLWYDEGEERNRGNFPPRFSGRQFPNYSSELNVNALELEDSALYLCASSKSGTSGRLNEQFFGPGTRLTVL.

This clone has only one observation. The rearrangement uses TRBV9 and TRBJ2-1; D is unclear. CDR1 is SGDLS and CDR2 is YYNGEE in the germline V gene. Trimming cost V 2 bases and J 7 bases, with 10 bases left between them. The CDR3 has 13 amino acids. CDR3: CASSVAEINEQFF. The CDR3 nucleotides read TGTGCCAGCAGCGTGGCGGAGATAAATGAGCAGTTCTTC.

This sequence joins TRBV7-2 and TRBJ2-5; TRBD2 aligns across 8 bases. The CDR3 contains 17 residues. CDR1 and CDR2 from the germline V gene are SGHTA and FQGNSA. Germline trimming cut 5 bases from V and 1 base from J; bases unmatched to any gene: 12. The CDR3 here is CASSPSPGTSLQETQYF. The CDR3 DNA reads as TGTGCCAGCAGCCCCAGCCCCGGGACTAGTCTCCAAGAGACCCAGTACTTC.

The rearrangement joins TRBV5-5 to TRBJ2-7; 7 bases are a match to TRBD1. Trimming cost V 4 bases and J 4 bases; bases outside gene matches: 8. The CDR3 sequence is 14 residues long. Germline CDR1 is SGHKS and CDR2 is YYEKEE (reference sequence). This CDR3 is CASSLRGMDYEQYF. The DNA of the CDR3 is TGTGCCAGCAGCCTCAGGGGGATGGATTACGAGCAGTACTTC.

This chain joins TRBV19 and TRBJ2-5; 9 bases map to TRBD2. The trim removed 8 bases at V and 0 bases at J, leaving 13 bases unmatched. CDR1 and CDR2 (germline): LNHDA, SQIVND (reference sequence). CDR3 length: 17 amino acids. The CDR3 protein is CASAKRWASGNQETQYF. CDR3 in DNA: TGTGCCAGTGCCAAAAGGTGGGCTAGCGGGAACCAAGAGACCCAGTACTTC. Filled out from reference TRBV19 and TRBJ2-5, the complete variable domain reads DGGITQSPKYLFRKEGQNVTLSCEQNLNHDAMYWYRQDPGQGLRLIYYSQIVNDFQKGDIAEGYSVSREKKESFPLTVTSAQKNPTAFYLCASAKRWASGNQETQYFGPGTRLLVL.

The J gene is TRBJ2-1, the V gene TRBV28; D assignment may be TRBD1 or TRBD2 (6 bases each). Germline V gene lookup returns CDR1 MDHEN and CDR2 SYDVKM. V lost 6 bases and J 3 bases, leaving 12 bases between the germline ends. This CDR3 spans 14 amino acids. Here the CDR3 reads CASSPGDFYNEQFF. The CDR3 DNA follows: TGTGCCAGCAGCCCAGGGGACTTCTACAATGAGCAGTTCTTC.

The CDR3, as DNA: TGTGCCAGCAGCTCCGGACAGGGACCCTACGAGCAGTACTTC. Encoded protein: CASSSGQGPYEQYF. The rearrangement uses TRBV7-3 and TRBJ2-7; the match to TRBD1 covers 8 bases. CDR1 is SGHTA and CDR2 is FQGTGA in the germline V gene. V lost 4 bases to trimming and J lost 2 bases; unmatched junction nucleotides: 4. This CDR3 is built from 14 residues. The full variable domain, completed using reference TRBV7-3 and TRBJ2-7, is GAGVSQTPSNKVTEKGKYVELRCDPISGHTALYWYRQSLGQGPEFLIYFQGTGAADDSGLPNDRFFAVRPEGSVSTLKIQRTERGDSAVYLCASSSGQGPYEQYFGPGTRLTVT.

The V call is TRBV9, the J call TRBJ1-5, with no clear D. The CDR3 contains 15 residues. The V end lost 2 bases, the J end lost 3 bases, and 12 bases lay between the germline ends. CDR1 SGDLS and CDR2 YYNGEE come from the germline V gene. The CDR3 sequence is CASSVSPNLNQPQHF. In nucleotides, the CDR3 is TGTGCCAGCAGCGTCTCGCCGAATCTCAATCAGCCCCAGCATTTT. Complete variable domain (other parts from reference TRBV9 and TRBJ1-5): DSGVTQTPKHLITATGQRVTLRCSPRSGDLSVYWYQQSLDQGLQFLIQYYNGEERAKGNILERFSAQQFPDLHSELNLSSLELGDSALYFCASSVSPNLNQPQHFGDGTRLSIL.

This chain joins TRBV5-6 and TRBJ2-3; D is perhaps TRBD2 (7 bases). CDR3 length equals 17 residues. The germline V gene encodes CDR1 SGHDT and CDR2 YYEEEE. V was trimmed by 4 bases and J by 4 bases, leaving 22 bases between them. The CDR3 sequence is CASSPLGVSGGADTQYF. The CDR3 bases are TGTGCCAGCAGCCCTTTAGGGGTTTCGGGGGGCGCAGATACGCAGTATTTT.

The rearrangement links TRBV13 to TRBJ1-2; TRBD1 matches 7 bases. Germline CDR1 is PRHDT and CDR2 is FYEKMQ (reference sequence). The CDR3 is 14 amino acids. V trimming: 4 bases; J trimming: 5 bases; junction bases outside the gene matches: 7. The CDR3 DNA is TGTGCCAGCAGCTCACAAGACAGGGATTATGGCTACACCTTC. Translated, it gives CASSSQDRDYGYTF.

This clone turned up a few times. The CDR3 protein is CASSGPQGTTGELFF. The DNA of the CDR3 is TGTGCCAGCAGCGGGCCACAGGGGACTACCGGGGAGCTGTTTTTT. The chain recombines TRBV9 with TRBJ2-2; tentatively, D is TRBD1 (7 bases). The length of the CDR3 is 15 residues. Trimming removed 3 bases from V and 5 bases from J, with 14 bases in between. CDR1 and CDR2 from the germline V gene are SGDLS and YYNGEE.

This clone has only one observation. The V and J genes are TRBV6-6 and TRBJ2-2; D not certain. The CDR3 is 13 amino acids. Looked up from germline, CDR1 is MNHNY and CDR2 is SVGAGI (reference sequence). Trimming shortened V by 6 bases and J by 5 bases, and 10 bases separated the two germline ends. CDR3 sequence: CASSLDHTGELFF. DNA of the CDR3: TGTGCCAGCAGCTTGGACCATACCGGGGAGCTGTTTTTT.

The V and J genes are TRBV10-3 and TRBJ2-7; the D gene is possibly TRBD1 (5 bases). The CDR3 sequence is 15 residues long. V dropped 0 bases and J dropped 5 bases, with 14 bases sitting between them. Germline CDR1 is ENHRY and CDR2 is SYGVKD. The CDR3 DNA reads TGTGCCATCAGTGAGTCGATGACAGCCCGGGACGAGCAGTACTTC. Protein: CAISESMTARDEQYF.

The rearrangement uses TRBV7-2 and TRBJ1-2; maybe TRBD1 (6 bases). The CDR3 loop spans 14 amino acids. The germline V gene has CDR1 SGHTA and CDR2 FQGNSA. Deletions cut 1 base from V and 4 bases from J, with 10 bases between. In nucleotides, the CDR3 is TGTGCCAGCAGCTTAGGAGACAGGATCTATGGCTACACCTTC. The encoded protein is CASSLGDRIYGYTF.

The genes are TRBV9 and TRBJ2-3; 7 bases agree with TRBD1. Losses at the gene ends were 3 bases for V and 10 bases for J; bases not matched to a gene: 5. The CDR3 extends over 12 amino acids. Germline V gene lookup returns CDR1 SGDLS and CDR2 YYNGEE. CDR3 sequence (DNA): TGTGCCAGCAGCGCGAGACAGGGTTCGCAGTATTTT. Protein product: CASSARQGSQYF.

The chain joins TRBV7-2 to TRBJ2-4; 7 nucleotides match TRBD1. Germline V gene lookup returns CDR1 SGHTA and CDR2 FQGNSA. CDR3 length equals 13 residues. V lost 11 bases, J lost 5 bases, and 9 bases stayed unmatched. The CDR3 sequence is CASGPTGENIQYF. The CDR3 nucleotides are TGTGCCTCGGGCCCCACAGGGGAAAACATTCAGTACTTC.

The V call is TRBV30, the J call TRBJ2-7; 8 bases map to TRBD2. From germline, CDR1 is GTSNPN and CDR2 SVGIG (reference sequence). V gave up 4 bases and J gave up 1 base; unmatched junction bases: 3. The CDR3 has 13 residues. The CDR3 loop is CAWMVAGSYEQYF. The CDR3 nucleotides read TGTGCCTGGATGGTAGCGGGATCCTACGAGCAGTACTTC.